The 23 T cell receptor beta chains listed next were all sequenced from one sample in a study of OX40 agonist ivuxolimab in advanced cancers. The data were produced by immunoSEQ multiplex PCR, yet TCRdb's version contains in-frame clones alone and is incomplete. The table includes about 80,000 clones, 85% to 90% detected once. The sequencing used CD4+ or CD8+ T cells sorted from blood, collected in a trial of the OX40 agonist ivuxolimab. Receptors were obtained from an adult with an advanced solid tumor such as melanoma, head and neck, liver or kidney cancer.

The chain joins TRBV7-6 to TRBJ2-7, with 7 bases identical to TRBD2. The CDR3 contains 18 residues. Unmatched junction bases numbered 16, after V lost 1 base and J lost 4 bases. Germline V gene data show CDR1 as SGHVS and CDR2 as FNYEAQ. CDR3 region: CASSLGGGGGTGRYEQYF. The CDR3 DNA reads TGTGCCAGCAGCTTAGGGGGTGGGGGGGGGACCGGTCGTTACGAGCAGTACTTC.

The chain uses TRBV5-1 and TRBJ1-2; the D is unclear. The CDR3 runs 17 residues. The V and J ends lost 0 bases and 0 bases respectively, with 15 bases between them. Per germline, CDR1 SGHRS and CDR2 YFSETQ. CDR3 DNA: TGCGCCAGCAGCTTGGAGGGCCGCGCCGGTGCTAACTATGGCTACACCTTC. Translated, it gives CASSLEGRAGANYGYTF.

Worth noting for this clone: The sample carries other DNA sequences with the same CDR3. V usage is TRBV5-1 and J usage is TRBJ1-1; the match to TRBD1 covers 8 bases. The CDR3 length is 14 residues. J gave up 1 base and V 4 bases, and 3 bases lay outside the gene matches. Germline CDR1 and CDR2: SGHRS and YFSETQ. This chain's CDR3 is CASSLDRANTEAFF. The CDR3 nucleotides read TGCGCCAGCAGCCTGGACAGGGCGAACACTGAAGCTTTCTTT.

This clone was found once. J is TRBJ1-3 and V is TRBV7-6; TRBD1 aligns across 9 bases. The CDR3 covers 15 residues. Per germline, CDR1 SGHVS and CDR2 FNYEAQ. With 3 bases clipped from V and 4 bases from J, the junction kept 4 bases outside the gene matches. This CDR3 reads CASSLTGGTGNTIYF. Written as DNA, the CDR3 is TGTGCCAGCAGCTTGACAGGGGGTACGGGAAACACCATATATTTT.

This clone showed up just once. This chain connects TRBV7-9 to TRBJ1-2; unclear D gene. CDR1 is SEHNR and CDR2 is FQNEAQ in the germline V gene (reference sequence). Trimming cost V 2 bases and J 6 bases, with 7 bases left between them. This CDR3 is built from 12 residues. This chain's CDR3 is CASSLSANGYTF. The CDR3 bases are TGTGCCAGCAGCTTATCCGCGAATGGCTACACCTTC.

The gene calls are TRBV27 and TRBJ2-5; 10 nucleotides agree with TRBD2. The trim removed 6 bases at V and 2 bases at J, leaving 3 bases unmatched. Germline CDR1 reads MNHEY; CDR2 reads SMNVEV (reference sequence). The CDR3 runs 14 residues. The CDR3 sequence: CASSSLAGQETQYF. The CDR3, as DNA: TGTGCCAGCAGCTCACTAGCGGGGCAAGAGACCCAGTACTTC.

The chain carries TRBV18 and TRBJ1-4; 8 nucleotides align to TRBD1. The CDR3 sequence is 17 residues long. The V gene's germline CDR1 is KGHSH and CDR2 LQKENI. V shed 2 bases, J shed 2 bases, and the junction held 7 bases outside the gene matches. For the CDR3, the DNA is TGTGCCAGCTCACCAGCTCGTCAGGGGGCGACTAATGAAAAACTGTTTTTT. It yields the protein CASSPARQGATNEKLFF.

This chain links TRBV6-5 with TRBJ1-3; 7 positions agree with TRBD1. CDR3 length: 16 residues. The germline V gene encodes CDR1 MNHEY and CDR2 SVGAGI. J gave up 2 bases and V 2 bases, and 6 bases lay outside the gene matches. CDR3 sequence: CASSYHRGGAGNTIYF. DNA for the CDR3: TGTGCCAGCAGTTACCACAGGGGAGGTGCTGGAAACACCATATATTTT.

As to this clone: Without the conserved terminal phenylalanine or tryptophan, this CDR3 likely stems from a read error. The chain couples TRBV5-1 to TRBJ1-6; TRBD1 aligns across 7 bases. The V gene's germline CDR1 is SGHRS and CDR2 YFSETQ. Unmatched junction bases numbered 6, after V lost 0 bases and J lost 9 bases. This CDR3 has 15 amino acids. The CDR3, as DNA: TGCGCCAGCAGCTTGGAAGGGGGCCACGGTTCACCCCTCCACCTT. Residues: CASSLEGGHGSPLHL.

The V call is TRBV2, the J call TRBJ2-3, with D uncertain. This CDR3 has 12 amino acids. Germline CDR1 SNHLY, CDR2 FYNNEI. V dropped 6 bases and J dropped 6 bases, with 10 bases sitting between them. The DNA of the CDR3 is TGTGCCAGCAGCTCATCTCCTGATACGCAGTATTTT. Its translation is CASSSSPDTQYF. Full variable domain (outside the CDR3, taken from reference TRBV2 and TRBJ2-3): EPEVTQTPSHQVTQMGQEVILRCVPISNHLYFYWYRQILGQKVEFLVSFYNNEISEKSEIFDDQFSVERPDGSNFTLKIRSTKLEDSAMYFCASSSSPDTQYFGPGTRLTVL.

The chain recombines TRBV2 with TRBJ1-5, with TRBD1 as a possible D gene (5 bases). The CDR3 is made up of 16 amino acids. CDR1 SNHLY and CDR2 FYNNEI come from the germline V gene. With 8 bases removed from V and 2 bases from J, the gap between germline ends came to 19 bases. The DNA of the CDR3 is TGTGCCAGCGTGGGGGGTGGGGTGAATGGCAATCAGCCCCAGCATTTT. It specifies CASVGGGVNGNQPQHF.

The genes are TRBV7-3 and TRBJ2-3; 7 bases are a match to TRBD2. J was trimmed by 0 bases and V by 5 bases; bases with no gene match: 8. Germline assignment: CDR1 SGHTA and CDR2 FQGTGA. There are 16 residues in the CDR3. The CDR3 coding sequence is TGTGCCAGCAGCGGATCCTGGGGGGGAAGCACAGATACGCAGTATTTT. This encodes CASSGSWGGSTDTQYF. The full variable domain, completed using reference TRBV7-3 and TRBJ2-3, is GAGVSQTPSNKVTEKGKYVELRCDPISGHTALYWYRQSLGQGPEFLIYFQGTGAADDSGLPNDRFFAVRPEGSVSTLKIQRTERGDSAVYLCASSGSWGGSTDTQYFGPGTRLTVL.

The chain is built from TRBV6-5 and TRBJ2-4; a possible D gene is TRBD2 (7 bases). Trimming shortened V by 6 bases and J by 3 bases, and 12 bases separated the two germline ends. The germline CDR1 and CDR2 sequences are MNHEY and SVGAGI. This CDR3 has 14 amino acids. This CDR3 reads CASRQGGGKNIQYF. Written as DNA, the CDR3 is TGTGCCAGCAGACAAGGGGGGGGCAAAAACATTCAGTACTTC.

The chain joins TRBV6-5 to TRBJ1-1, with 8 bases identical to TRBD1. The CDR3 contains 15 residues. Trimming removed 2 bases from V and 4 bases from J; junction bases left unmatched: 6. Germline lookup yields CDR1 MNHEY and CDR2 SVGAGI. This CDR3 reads CASSYEGQAATEAFF. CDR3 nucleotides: TGTGCCAGCAGTTACGAGGGACAGGCGGCCACTGAAGCTTTCTTT.

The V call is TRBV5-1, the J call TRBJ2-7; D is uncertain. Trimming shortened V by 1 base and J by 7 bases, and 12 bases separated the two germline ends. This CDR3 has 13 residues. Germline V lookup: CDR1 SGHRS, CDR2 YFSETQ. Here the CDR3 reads CASSLTFPWEQYF. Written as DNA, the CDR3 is TGCGCCAGCAGCTTGACATTTCCCTGGGAGCAGTACTTC.

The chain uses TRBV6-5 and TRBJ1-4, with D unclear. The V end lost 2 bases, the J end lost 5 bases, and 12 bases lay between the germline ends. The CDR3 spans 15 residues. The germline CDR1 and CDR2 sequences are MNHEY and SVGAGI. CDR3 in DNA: TGTGCCAGCAGTTACACAATGATGGGAAATGAAAAACTGTTTTTT. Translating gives CASSYTMMGNEKLFF.

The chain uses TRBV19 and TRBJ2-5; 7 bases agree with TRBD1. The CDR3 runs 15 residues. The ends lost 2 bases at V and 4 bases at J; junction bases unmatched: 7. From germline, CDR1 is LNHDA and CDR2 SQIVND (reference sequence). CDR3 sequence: CASSIRKGGRETQYF. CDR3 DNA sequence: TGTGCCAGTAGTATAAGGAAAGGGGGCCGAGAGACCCAGTACTTC.

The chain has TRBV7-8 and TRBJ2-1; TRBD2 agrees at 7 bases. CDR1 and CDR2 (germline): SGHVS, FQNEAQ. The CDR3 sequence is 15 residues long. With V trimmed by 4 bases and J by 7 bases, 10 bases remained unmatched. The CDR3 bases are TGTGCCAGCAGCTCAGTGGGGGGGGACTTGAATGAGCAGTTCTTC. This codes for CASSSVGGDLNEQFF. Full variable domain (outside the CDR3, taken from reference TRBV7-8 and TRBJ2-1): GAGVSQSPRYKVAKRGQDVALRCDPISGHVSLFWYQQALGQGPEFLTYFQNEAQLDKSGLPSDRFFAERPEGSVSTLKIQRTQQEDSAVYLCASSSVGGDLNEQFFGPGTRLTVL.

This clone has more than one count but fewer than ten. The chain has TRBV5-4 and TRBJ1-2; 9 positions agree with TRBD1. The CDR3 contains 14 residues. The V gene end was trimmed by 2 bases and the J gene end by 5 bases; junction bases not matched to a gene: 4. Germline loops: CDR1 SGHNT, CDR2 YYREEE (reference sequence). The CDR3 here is CASSLPGTGYGYTF. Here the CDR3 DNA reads TGTGCCAGCAGCTTACCTGGGACAGGGTATGGCTACACCTTC.

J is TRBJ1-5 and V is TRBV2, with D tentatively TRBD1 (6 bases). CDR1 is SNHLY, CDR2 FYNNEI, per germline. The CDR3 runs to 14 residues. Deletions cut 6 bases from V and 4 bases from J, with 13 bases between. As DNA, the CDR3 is TGTGCCAGCAGCGCCGGGACAACGAATCAGCCCCAGCATTTT. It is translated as CASSAGTTNQPQHF. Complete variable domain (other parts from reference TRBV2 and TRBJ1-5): EPEVTQTPSHQVTQMGQEVILRCVPISNHLYFYWYRQILGQKVEFLVSFYNNEISEKSEIFDDQFSVERPDGSNFTLKIRSTKLEDSAMYFCASSAGTTNQPQHFGDGTRLSIL.

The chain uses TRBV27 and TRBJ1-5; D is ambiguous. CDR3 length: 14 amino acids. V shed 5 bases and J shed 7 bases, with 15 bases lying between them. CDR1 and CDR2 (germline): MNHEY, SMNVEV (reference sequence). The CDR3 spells CASSPPGLRQPQHF. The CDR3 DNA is TGTGCCAGCAGTCCCCCCGGATTGAGGCAGCCCCAGCATTTT.

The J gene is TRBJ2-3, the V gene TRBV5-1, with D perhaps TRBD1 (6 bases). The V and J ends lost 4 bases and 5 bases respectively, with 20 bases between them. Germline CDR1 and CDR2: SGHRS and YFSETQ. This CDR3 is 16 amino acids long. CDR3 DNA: TGCGCCAGCAGCCTAGGGCAGGGGCTAGACAAAGATACGCAGTATTTT. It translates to CASSLGQGLDKDTQYF.

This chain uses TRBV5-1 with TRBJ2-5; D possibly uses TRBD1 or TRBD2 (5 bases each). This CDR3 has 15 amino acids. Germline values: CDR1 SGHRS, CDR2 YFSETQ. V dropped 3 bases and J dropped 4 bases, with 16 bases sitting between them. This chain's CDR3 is CASSSGAIGTETQYF. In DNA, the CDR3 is TGCGCCAGCAGCTCTGGGGCCATAGGGACAGAGACCCAGTACTTC.